This T cell receptor (beta chain) was retrieved from a study of T-cell reconstitution after alpha-beta-depleted transplantation in children. Trimming pared 9 bases from V and 0 bases from J, leaving 15 bases between. Looked up from germline, CDR1 is MNHEY and CDR2 is SMNVEV (reference sequence). The CDR3 is made up of 14 amino acids. Study-wide results and limits: At around two months after transplant, the alpha-beta T cells were reportedly derived from several hundred expanded clones that came from non-depleted graft cells. Newly produced T cells mostly accounted for T-cell counts and diversity one year post-transplant. Elevated TCRbeta diversity at day 60 was traced, in some patients, to surviving recipient T cells and thymic progenitors.

Unique molecular identifiers featured in how the TCRbeta library was prepared. Via MiXCR, TCRdb re-called the PCR reads, giving one row per CDR3 protein. The profile covers around 450,000 distinct CDR3 sequences, with around two fifths appearing a single time and under 35% taken by the ten largest. Comment on this clonotype: What it binds is not known. Since a much larger clone is just one base distant, this may be a read error.

This TCR was recovered from a girl between 2 and 10 years old with aplastic anemia, due to receive a stem cell transplant. Sequencing used PBMCs, obtained before TCRalphabeta/CD19-depleted stem cell transplant. J is TRBJ2-7 and V is TRBV27; maybe TRBD2 (6 bases). The CDR3 reads CASQEGLFSYEQYF. CDR3 in DNA: TGTGCCAGTCAAGAGGGACTCTTCTCCTACGAGCAGTACTTC.